The entry below describes one T cell receptor (beta chain). After extraction with the RNeasy kit, roughly 0.45 to 1 ug of the RNA was reverse transcribed using random hexamers. TCRdb re-called the immunoSEQ multiplex PCR reads with MiXCR, one entry per CDR3 protein. The sample includes approximately 130,000 distinct CDR3 sequences, around 91% of them seen just once. This CDR3 comprises 20 residues. V trimming: 3 bases; J trimming: 2 bases; junction bases outside the gene matches: 10. CDR1 KGHDR and CDR2 SFDVKD come from the germline V gene. These data come from a study of CD8 T cells in Susac syndrome. Peripheral blood CD8+ and CD4+ T cells were profiled by TCR beta sequencing. Multiple sclerosis controls were treatment-naive patients with stable or active relapsing-remitting disease.

This TCR came from a human donor with multiple sclerosis. The rearrangement joins TRBV24-1 to TRBJ2-3; 16 bases are shared with TRBD2. The sample taken for sequencing was CD8+ T cells from PBMCs. The CDR3 spells CATSDGTSGRAVPHTDTQYF. As DNA, the CDR3 is TGTGCCACCAGTGATGGGACTAGCGGGAGGGCCGTTCCCCACACAGATACGCAGTATTTT.